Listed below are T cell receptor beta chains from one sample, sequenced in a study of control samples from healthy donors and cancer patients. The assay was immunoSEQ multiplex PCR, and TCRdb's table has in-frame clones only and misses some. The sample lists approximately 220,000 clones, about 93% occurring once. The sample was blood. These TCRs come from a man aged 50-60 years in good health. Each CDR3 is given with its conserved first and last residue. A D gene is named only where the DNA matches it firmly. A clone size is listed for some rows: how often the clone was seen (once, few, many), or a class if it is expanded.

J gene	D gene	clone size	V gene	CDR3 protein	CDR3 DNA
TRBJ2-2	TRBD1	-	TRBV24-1	CATSDPRQGRTGELFF	TGTGCCACCAGTGATCCTAGACAGGGGCGGACCGGGGAGCTGTTTTTT
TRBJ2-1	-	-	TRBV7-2	CASSFYVTDNEQFF	TGTGCCAGCAGTTTTTACGTGACAGACAATGAGCAGTTCTTC
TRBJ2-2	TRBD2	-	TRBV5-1	CASSLARGLAGGASAGELFF	TGCGCCAGCAGCTTAGCCCGGGGACTAGCGGGGGGCGCGAGTGCCGGGGAGCTGTTTTTT
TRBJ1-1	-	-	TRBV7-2	CASSLGAVMNTEAFF	TGTGCCAGCAGCTTAGGGGCAGTGATGAACACTGAAGCTTTCTTT
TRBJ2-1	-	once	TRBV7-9	CASSLAGSSYNEQFF	TGTGCCAGCAGCTTAGCGGGGAGCTCCTACAATGAGCAGTTCTTC
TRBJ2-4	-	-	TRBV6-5	CATLGFGNIQYF	TGTGCCACCCTCGGCTTTGGTAACATTCAGTACTTC
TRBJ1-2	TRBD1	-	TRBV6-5	CASSSTGVAGYTF	TGTGCCAGCAGTTCTACAGGGGTGGCTGGCTACACCTTC
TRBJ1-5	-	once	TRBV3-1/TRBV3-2	CASSQGFSDQPQHF	TGTGCCAGCAGCCAAGGTTTTTCCGATCAGCCCCAGCATTTT
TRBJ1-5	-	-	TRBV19	CASKVEGQGFGQPQHF	TGTGCCAGTAAGGTCGAGGGGCAGGGGTTCGGTCAGCCCCAGCATTTT
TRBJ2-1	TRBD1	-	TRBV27	CASATGLSSYNEQFF	TGTGCCAGCGCGACAGGGTTAAGCTCCTACAATGAGCAGTTCTTC
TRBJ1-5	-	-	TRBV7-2	CASSLEYYQPQHF	TGTGCCAGCAGCTTAGAATATTATCAGCCCCAGCATTTT
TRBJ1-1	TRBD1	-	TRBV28	CASSLGGQGRVAFF	TGTGCCAGCAGCCTGGGGGGACAGGGTAGGGTAGCTTTCTTT
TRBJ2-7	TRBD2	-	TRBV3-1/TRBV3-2	CASSQLVAGGMEQYF	TGTGCCAGCAGCCAACTAGTAGCGGGGGGGATGGAGCAGTACTTC
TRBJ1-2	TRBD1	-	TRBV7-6	CASSPRQGVYQNYGYTF	TGTGCCAGCAGCCCAAGACAGGGGGTGTATCAAAACTATGGCTACACCTTC
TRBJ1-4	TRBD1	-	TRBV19	CASSIDRESELFF	TGTGCCAGTAGTATTGACAGGGAGTCGGAACTGTTTTTT
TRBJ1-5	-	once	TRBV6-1	CASSAGTRYSNQPQHF	TGTGCCAGCAGTGCCGGGACAAGATATAGCAATCAGCCCCAGCATTTT
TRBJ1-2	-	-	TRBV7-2	CASSSFRQVFYGYTF	TGTGCCAGCAGCTCCTTTAGACAGGTTTTCTATGGCTACACCTTC
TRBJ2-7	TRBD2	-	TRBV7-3	CASSSSGGPLYEQYF	TGTGCCAGCAGCTCTAGCGGGGGCCCTCTCTACGAGCAGTACTTC
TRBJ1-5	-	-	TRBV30	CAWSVQSNQPQHF	TGTGCCTGGAGTGTACAAAGCAATCAGCCCCAGCATTTT
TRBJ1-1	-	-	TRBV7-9	CASSLPYNSGGGTEAFF	TGTGCCAGCAGCTTACCCTATAATAGTGGGGGCGGCACTGAAGCTTTCTTT
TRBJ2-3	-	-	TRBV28	CASRPTSSISDTQYF	TGTGCCAGCAGGCCCACTAGCAGCATTTCAGATACGCAGTATTTT
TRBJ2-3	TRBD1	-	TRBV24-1	CATSDLGTGAADTQYF	TGTGCCACCAGTGATTTGGGGACAGGGGCAGCAGATACGCAGTATTTT
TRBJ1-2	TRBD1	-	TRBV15	CATSRGQGGYGYTF	TGTGCCACCAGCAGAGGACAGGGCGGCTATGGCTACACCTTC
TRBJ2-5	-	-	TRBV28	CASRTPGGQETQYF	TGTGCCAGCAGGACCCCTGGAGGACAAGAGACCCAGTACTTC
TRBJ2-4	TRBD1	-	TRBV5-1	CASSPGTGGESIQYF	TGCGCCAGCAGCCCTGGGACAGGGGGCGAGAGCATTCAGTACTTC
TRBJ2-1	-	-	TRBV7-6	CASSSDLGRNANEQFF	TGTGCCAGCAGTTCTGACCTGGGACGGAACGCAAATGAGCAGTTCTTC
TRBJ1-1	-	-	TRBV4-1	CASSQARWSNTEAFF	TGCGCCAGCAGCCAAGCGAGGTGGTCGAACACTGAAGCTTTCTTT
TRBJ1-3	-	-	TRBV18	CASSPSSLTGAGNTIYF	TGTGCCAGCTCACCATCCTCGCTGACAGGCGCAGGAAACACCATATATTTT
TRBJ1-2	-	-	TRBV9	CASSGGVDYGYTF	TGTGCCAGCAGCGGGGGGGTCGACTATGGCTACACCTTC
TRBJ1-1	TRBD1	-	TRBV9	CASSVDGQGYTEAFF	TGTGCCAGCAGCGTAGATGGACAGGGGTACACTGAAGCTTTCTTT
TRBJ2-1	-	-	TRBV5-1	CASSSGFNEQFF	TGCGCCAGCAGCTCGGGCTTTAATGAGCAGTTCTTC
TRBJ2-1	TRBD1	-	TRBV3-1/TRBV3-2	CASSQRGGQGNEQFF	TGTGCCAGCAGCCAACGCGGAGGACAGGGAAATGAGCAGTTCTTC
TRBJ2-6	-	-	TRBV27	CASSYRESSGANVLTF	TGTGCCAGCAGTTATCGCGAGAGCTCTGGGGCCAACGTCCTGACTTTC
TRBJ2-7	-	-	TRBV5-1	CASSLVISQGTDEQYF	TGCGCCAGCAGCTTGGTGATCTCCCAGGGCACCGACGAGCAGTACTTC
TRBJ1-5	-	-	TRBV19	CASSIRQGTGNQPQHF	TGTGCCAGTAGTATTCGTCAGGGTACCGGCAATCAGCCCCAGCATTTT
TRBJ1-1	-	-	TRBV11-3	CASSLDGEAFF	TGTGCCAGCAGCTTAGACGGTGAAGCTTTCTTT
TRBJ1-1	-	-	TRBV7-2	CASSLRQNTEAFF	TGTGCCAGCAGTCTGAGACAGAACACTGAAGCTTTCTTT
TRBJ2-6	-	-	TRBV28	CASGDPRPGANVLTF	TGTGCCAGCGGAGACCCACGACCTGGGGCCAACGTCCTGACTTTC
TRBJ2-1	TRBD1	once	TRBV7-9	CASTGTAPNNEQFF	TGTGCCAGCACCGGGACAGCTCCTAACAATGAGCAGTTCTTC